This T cell receptor (beta chain) is from a study of blood T cell repertoires in COVID-19. Germline CDR1 and CDR2: LGHNT and FRNRAP. The CDR3 extends over 16 amino acids. The V segment lost 4 bases and the J segment 4 bases; nucleotides outside the gene matches: 10. The protocol was immunoSEQ multiplex PCR, while the TCRdb copy is restricted to in-frame clones and leaves out a portion. The table lists 40,000 to 60,000 clones, approximately 88% of them singletons. The rearrangement links TRBV12-5 to TRBJ2-7; 10 nucleotides match TRBD2. The sequenced sample consisted of peripheral blood. This TCR came from a man in his fifties with active COVID-19. CDR3 protein: CASGSDSSGGQYEQYF. The CDR3 bases are TGTGCTAGTGGTTCTGACTCTAGCGGGGGTCAATACGAGCAGTACTTC.